This T cell receptor beta chain was sequenced in a study of blood T cell repertoires in COVID-19. The protocol was immunoSEQ multiplex PCR, while the TCRdb copy is restricted to in-frame clones and leaves out a portion. The sample has under 300,000 clones; 85% to 90% are singletons. V lost 4 bases to trimming and J lost 8 bases, with 18 bases between them. The CDR3 contains 14 residues. Per the germline V gene, CDR1 is SGHDT and CDR2 is YYEEEE. Sample: PBMCs or T cells enriched from blood (not recorded which). The source of this sequence is a man aged 35 to 55 who had recovered from COVID-19. J is TRBJ1-1 and V is TRBV5-6; D gene uncertain. The CDR3 region is CASSRRASLGEAFF. The CDR3, as DNA: TGTGCCAGCAGCCGCCGGGCCTCACTAGGAGAAGCTTTCTTT.